These T cell receptor beta chains were read from a single sample in a study of control samples from healthy donors and cancer patients. Produced via immunoSEQ multiplex PCR; TCRdb's table is partial and in-frame only. The repertoire holds around 97,000 clones, roughly 89% seen once, with under 20% in the top ten. Sequenced: PBMCs. The receptor source for this set is a man in his sixties with lung cancer. The CDR3 runs from the conserved cysteine through the conserved F or W. D genes are given only for firm matches. Size values are once, few and many counts, or a class for expanded clones, and some rows have none.

>TRBJ1-5|.|.|TRBV30
TGTGCCTGGAGTTTGGGAAATCAGCCCCAGCATTTT
CAWSLGNQPQHF
>TRBJ1-2|.|.|TRBV14
TGTGCCAGCAGCCCCATCAGGGGCTATGGCTACACCTTC
CASSPIRGYGYTF
>TRBJ1-1|.|TRBD1|TRBV7-9
TGTGCCAGCAGCTTATACTTAGGGGGCAGTTCATACACTGAAGCTTTCTTT
CASSLYLGGSSYTEAFF
>TRBJ1-1|once|.|TRBV5-6
TGTGCCAGCAGCTGGGGAGTAGGCTTCGCCACTGAAGCTTTCTTT
CASSWGVGFATEAFF
>TRBJ2-4|.|TRBD1|TRBV5-4
TGTGCCAGCAGCCCGAAAAATACAGGGGATGACATTCAGTACTTC
CASSPKNTGDDIQYF
>TRBJ2-1|.|TRBD1|TRBV5-5
TGTGCCAGCAGCTTGTTAACTCCGGGACAGGGGACCTACAATGAGCAGTTCTTC
CASSLLTPGQGTYNEQFF
>TRBJ1-5|.|TRBD1|TRBV5-4
TGTGCCAGCAGTTCTAAAGGGACAGGGGGCGAACAGCCCCAGCATTTT
CASSSKGTGGEQPQHF
>TRBJ1-4|.|TRBD1|TRBV3-1/TRBV3-2
TGTGCCAGCAGCCACGACAGGGGCGCAACTAATGAAAAACTGTTTTTT
CASSHDRGATNEKLFF
>TRBJ2-2|once|.|TRBV10-1
TGCGCCAGCAGTGTAATTAAGGGGACCGGGGAGCTGTTTTTT
CASSVIKGTGELFF
>TRBJ2-7|.|TRBD1|TRBV2
TGTGCCAGCAGCTACATTTGGACAGGGGATAGGAACGAGCAGTACTTC
CASSYIWTGDRNEQYF
>TRBJ2-1|once|TRBD2|TRBV7-9
TGTGCCAGCAGCTCTCTAGCGGGGGGGTACAATGAGCAGTTCTTC
CASSSLAGGYNEQFF
>TRBJ2-3|once|TRBD2|TRBV25-1
TGTGCCAGCAGTGAGGGGACTAGCGGGGAAAGGAATACGCAGTATTTT
CASSEGTSGERNTQYF
>TRBJ1-6|.|.|TRBV4-1
TGCGCCAGCAGCCAAGATCTATGGCAGGGAGGTTCACCCCTCCACTTT
CASSQDLWQGGSPLHF
>TRBJ1-5|.|TRBD1|TRBV6-5
TGTGCCAGCAGTTACGGGGGGACAGGGGGCGATCAGCCCCAGCATTTT
CASSYGGTGGDQPQHF
>TRBJ1-2|.|.|TRBV18
TGTGCCAGCTCACCACAAGACAATGGCTACACCTTC
CASSPQDNGYTF
>TRBJ2-1|.|.|TRBV6-2/TRBV6-3
TGTGCCAGCAGTTACATCGGGGCCATCCAATCGAACAATGAGCAGTTCTTC
CASSYIGAIQSNNEQFF
>TRBJ2-3|few|.|TRBV5-1
TGCGCCAGCAGCTTGTCGGCAGGGGCAGATACGCAGTATTTT
CASSLSAGADTQYF
>TRBJ1-2|.|.|TRBV6-2/TRBV6-3
TGTGCCAGCAGTTACTCGGGGCAGACGATCTATGGCTACACCTTC
CASSYSGQTIYGYTF
>TRBJ1-1|.|.|TRBV18
TGTGCCAGCTCACCACCCGAACATTTTGGAACTGAAGCTTTCTTT
CASSPPEHFGTEAFF
>TRBJ2-3|.|.|TRBV9
TGTGCCAGCAGCGTAGTGAGACAACCGAGGGTCACAGATACGCAGTATTTT
CASSVVRQPRVTDTQYF
>TRBJ2-1|.|TRBD1|TRBV6-5
TGTGCCAGCAGTACCGGGACAGGGGGCAATGAGCAGTTCTTC
CASSTGTGGNEQFF
>TRBJ1-2|.|.|TRBV5-6
TGTGCCAGCAGCTTAGAGCCAATAGCCGGCTACACCTTC
CASSLEPIAGYTF